These 3 T cell receptor beta chains came from one sample sequenced in a study of T cells in Graves' hyperthyroidism and ophthalmopathy (dated by TCRdb to about 2019). The library was built by means of multiplex PCR. Sequencing instrument: Illumina HiSeq 2000. TCR beta CDR3 regions were amplified from RNA transcripts. For the first round of RT-PCR on the TCR CDR3, the HTBI primer set was used together with the Qiagen OneStep RT-PCR kit. Starting from the raw public reads, TCRdb applied fastp trimming at Q25, assembled clones with MiXCR and retained in-frame beta chains. Rows with one shared CDR3 protein collapse into an entry with the most common genes and DNA. A total of hundreds of thousands of distinct CDR3 sequences appear in this sample, 15% to 19% of them only once. 7.5% to 8% of the sample lies in the top ten. The sequencing sample was made of blood. The receptors were sampled from a woman aged 18-29 years with Graves' hyperthyroidism.

The genes are TRBV9 and TRBJ2-1, with 8 bases that match TRBD1. Germline CDR1 and CDR2: SGDLS and YYNGEE. Trimming at V came to 0 bases and at J to 7 bases, leaving 3 bases not matched to a gene. The CDR3 has 14 residues. The CDR3 nucleotides are TGTGCCAGCAGCGTAGGGACAGGGAGGAATGAGCAGTTCTTC. Protein sequence: CASSVGTGRNEQFF.

Only a few counts were recorded for this clonotype. The J gene is TRBJ2-1, the V gene TRBV10-1; possible D gene TRBD1, 6 bases. The germline V and J ends were trimmed by 4 bases and 7 bases, with 17 bases remaining between them. The V gene's germline CDR1 is WNHNN and CDR2 SYGVQD (reference sequence). This CDR3 region has 15 residues. The CDR3 loop is CASSGGRFPKNEQFF. The CDR3 DNA follows: TGCGCCAGCAGTGGGGGGCGGTTTCCGAAAAATGAGCAGTTCTTC.

With respect to this clonotype: The final CDR3 position lacks the conserved phenylalanine or tryptophan, pointing to a likely read error. This chain links TRBV5-1 with TRBJ2-1; TRBD2 matches 8 bases. The CDR3 runs to 15 residues. Germline V CDR1 and CDR2: SGHRS, YFSETQ. Trimming cost V 4 bases and J 2 bases; bases outside gene matches: 5. CDR3 sequence (DNA): TGCGCCAGCAGCCTTGGACTAGCAGCCTACAATGAGCAGTTCCTC. It yields the protein CASSLGLAAYNEQFL.